The clone carrying this T cell receptor (beta chain) was counted a few times. Its matching antigen is unknown. This specimen comes from a study of post-analysis software for immune sequencing data. The overall study: Clinical courses comprised relapsing-remitting, secondary progressive and progressive-relapsing multiple sclerosis.

This CDR3 has 15 amino acids. V gave up 2 bases and J gave up 5 bases, with 15 bases separating them. CDR1 MNHEY and CDR2 SVGEGT come from the germline V gene. Unique molecular identifiers were carried by the TCR beta cDNA libraries. TCRdb itself ran the PCR reads through MiXCR, one entry per CDR3 protein. The sample includes hundreds of thousands of distinct CDR3 sequences, roughly 46% of them seen just once. General study points: Five or six TRBV segments were more frequent in patients than controls; TRBV5-6, TRBV5-1 and TRBV20-1 belonged to this group.

The sequence came from a girl aged 10 to 17 with multiple sclerosis. Sample: blood. The gene calls are TRBV6-2 or TRBV6-3 and TRBJ2-5, with D possibly being TRBD1 or TRBD2 (5 bases each). CDR3 protein: CASSYGTYASETQYF. For the CDR3, the DNA is TGTGCCAGCAGTTACGGGACGTATGCTTCGGAGACCCAGTACTTC.